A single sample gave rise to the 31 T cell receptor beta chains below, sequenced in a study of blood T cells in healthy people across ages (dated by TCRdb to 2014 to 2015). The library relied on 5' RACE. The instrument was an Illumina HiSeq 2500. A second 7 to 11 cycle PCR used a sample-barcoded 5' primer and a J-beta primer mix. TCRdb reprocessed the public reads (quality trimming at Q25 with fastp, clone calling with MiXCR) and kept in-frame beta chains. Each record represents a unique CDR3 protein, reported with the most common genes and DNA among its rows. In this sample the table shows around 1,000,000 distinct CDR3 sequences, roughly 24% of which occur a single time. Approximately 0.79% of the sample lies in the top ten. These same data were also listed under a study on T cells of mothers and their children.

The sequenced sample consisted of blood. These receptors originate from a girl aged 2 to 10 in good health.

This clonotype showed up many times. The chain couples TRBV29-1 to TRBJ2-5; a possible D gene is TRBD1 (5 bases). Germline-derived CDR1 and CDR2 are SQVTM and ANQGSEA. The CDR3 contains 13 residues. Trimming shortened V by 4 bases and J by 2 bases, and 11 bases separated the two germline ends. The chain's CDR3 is CSVGTNTQETQYF. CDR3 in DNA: TGCAGCGTTGGGACAAATACACAAGAGACCCAGTACTTC. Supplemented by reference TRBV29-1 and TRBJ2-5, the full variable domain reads SAVISQKPSRDICQRGTSLTIQCQVDSQVTMMFWYRQQPGQSLTLIATANQGSEATYESGFVIDKFPISRPNLTFSTLTVSNMSPEDSSIYLCSVGTNTQETQYFGPGTRLLVL.

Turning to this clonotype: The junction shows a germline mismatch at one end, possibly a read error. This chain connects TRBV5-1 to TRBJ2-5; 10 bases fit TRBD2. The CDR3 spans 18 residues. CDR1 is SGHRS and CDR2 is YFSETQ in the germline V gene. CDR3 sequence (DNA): TGCGCCGGCAGCTTGGAACCCCTAGCGGGAGATGTAGGAGAGACCCAGTACTTC. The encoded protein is CAGSLEPLAGDVGETQYF.

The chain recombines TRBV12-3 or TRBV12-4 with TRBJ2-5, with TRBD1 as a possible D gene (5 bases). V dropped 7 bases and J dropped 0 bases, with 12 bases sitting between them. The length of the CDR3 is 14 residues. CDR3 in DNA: TGTGCCAGCACCCCGACAGAGTACCAAGAGACCCAGTACTTC. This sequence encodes CASTPTEYQETQYF.

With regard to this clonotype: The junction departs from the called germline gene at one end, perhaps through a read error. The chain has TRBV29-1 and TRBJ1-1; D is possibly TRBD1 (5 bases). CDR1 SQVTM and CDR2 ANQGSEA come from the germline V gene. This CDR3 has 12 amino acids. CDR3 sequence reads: CGTAGQSTGAFF. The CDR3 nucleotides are TGCGGTACAGCGGGGCAATCAACTGGAGCTTTCTTT.

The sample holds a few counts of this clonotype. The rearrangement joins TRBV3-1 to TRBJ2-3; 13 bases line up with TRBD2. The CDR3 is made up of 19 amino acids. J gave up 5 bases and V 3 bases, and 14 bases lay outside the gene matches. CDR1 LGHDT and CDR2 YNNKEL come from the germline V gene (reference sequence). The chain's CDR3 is CASSQDISGLAGVLDTQYF. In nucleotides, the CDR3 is TGTGCCAGCAGCCAGGATATATCCGGACTAGCGGGAGTGCTAGATACGCAGTATTTT.

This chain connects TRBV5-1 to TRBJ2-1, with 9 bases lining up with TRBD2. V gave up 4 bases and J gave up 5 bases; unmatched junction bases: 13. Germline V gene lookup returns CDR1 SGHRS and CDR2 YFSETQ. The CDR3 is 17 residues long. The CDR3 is CASSPIWAGGSNNEQFF. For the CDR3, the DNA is TGCGCCAGCAGCCCTATTTGGGCGGGAGGGTCCAACAATGAGCAGTTCTTC.

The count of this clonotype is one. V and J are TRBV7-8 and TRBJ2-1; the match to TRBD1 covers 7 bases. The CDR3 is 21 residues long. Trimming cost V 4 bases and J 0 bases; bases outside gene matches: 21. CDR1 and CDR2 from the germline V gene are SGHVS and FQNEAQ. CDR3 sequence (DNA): TGTGCCAGCAGCTCCCAGAATTACAGGGGTGGGGAAAGTAACTCCTACAATGAGCAGTTCTTC. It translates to CASSSQNYRGGESNSYNEQFF.

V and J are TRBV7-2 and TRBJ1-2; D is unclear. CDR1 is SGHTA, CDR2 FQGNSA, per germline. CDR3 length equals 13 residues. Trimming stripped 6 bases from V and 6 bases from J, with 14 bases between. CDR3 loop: CASSLLQTNGYTF. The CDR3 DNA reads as TGTGCCAGCAGTTTACTTCAGACTAATGGCTACACCTTC.

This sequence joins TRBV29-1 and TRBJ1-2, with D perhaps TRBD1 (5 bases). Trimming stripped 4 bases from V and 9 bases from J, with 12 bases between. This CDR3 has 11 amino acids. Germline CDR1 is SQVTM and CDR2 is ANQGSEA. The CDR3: CSVGSGESYTF. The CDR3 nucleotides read TGCAGCGTTGGGTCGGGGGAAAGCTACACCTTC.

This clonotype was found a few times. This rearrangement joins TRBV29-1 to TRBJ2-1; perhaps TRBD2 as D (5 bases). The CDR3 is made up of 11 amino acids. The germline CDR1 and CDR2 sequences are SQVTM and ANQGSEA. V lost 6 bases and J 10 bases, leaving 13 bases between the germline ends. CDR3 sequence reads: CSVERKEEQFF. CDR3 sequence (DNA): TGCAGCGTGGAGCGGAAAGAGGAGCAGTTCTTC.

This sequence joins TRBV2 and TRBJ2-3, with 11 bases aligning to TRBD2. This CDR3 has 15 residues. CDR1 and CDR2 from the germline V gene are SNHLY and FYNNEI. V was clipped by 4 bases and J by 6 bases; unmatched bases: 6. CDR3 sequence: CASSVIAGGLDTQYF. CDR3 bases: TGTGCCAGCAGTGTTATAGCGGGAGGGTTGGATACGCAGTATTTT.

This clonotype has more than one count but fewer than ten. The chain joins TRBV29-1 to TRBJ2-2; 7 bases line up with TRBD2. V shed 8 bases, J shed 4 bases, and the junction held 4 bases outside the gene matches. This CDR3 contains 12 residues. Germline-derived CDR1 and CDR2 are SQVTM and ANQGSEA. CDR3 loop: CSSWEGTGELFF. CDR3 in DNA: TGCAGCAGCTGGGAGGGCACCGGGGAGCTGTTTTTT.

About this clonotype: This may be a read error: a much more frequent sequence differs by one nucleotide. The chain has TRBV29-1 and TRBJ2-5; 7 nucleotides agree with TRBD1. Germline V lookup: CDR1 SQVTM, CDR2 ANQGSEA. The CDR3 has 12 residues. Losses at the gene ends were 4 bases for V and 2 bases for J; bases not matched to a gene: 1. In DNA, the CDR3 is TGCAGCGTTGTCAGGGGGCAAGAGACCCAGTACTTC. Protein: CSVVRGQETQYF. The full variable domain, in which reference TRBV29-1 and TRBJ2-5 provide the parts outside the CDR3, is SAVISQKPSRDICQRGTSLTIQCQVDSQVTMMFWYRQQPGQSLTLIATANQGSEATYESGFVIDKFPISRPNLTFSTLTVSNMSPEDSSIYLCSVVRGQETQYFGPGTRLLVL.

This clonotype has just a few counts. The CDR3 sequence is CATSDPDRLYGYTF. The CDR3 DNA reads as TGTGCCACCAGTGACCCCGACAGATTATATGGCTACACCTTC. This rearrangement joins TRBV24-1 to TRBJ1-2; maybe TRBD1 (5 bases). V gave up 4 bases and J gave up 5 bases, with 13 bases separating them. The CDR3 extends over 14 amino acids. Germline assignment: CDR1 KGHDR and CDR2 SFDVKD.

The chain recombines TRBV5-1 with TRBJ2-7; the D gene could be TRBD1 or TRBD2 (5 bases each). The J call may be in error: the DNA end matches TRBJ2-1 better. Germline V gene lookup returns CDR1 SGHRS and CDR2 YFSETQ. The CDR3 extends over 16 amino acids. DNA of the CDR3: TGCGCCAGCAGCTTGTGGGGACGAATGCCCAACAATGAGCAGTTCTTC. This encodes CASSLWGRMPNNEQFF.

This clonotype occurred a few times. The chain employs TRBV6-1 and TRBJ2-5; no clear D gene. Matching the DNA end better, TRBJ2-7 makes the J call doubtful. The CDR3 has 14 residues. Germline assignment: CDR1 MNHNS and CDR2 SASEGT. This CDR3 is CASSAYTGLYEQYF. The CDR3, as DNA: TGTGCCAGCAGCGCTTACACGGGTCTCTACGAGCAGTACTTC.

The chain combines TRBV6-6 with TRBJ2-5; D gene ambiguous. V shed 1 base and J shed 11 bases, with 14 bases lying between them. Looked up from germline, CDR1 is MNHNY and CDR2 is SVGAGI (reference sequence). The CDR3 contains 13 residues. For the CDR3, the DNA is TGTGCCAGCAGTTACTTGTCGGTAATGGAGCAGTACTTC. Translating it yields CASSYLSVMEQYF.

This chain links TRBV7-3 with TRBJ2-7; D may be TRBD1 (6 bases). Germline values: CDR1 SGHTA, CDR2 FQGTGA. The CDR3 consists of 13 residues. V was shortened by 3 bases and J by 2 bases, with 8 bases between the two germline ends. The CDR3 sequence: CASSLGHTYEQYF. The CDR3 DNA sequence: TGTGCCAGCAGCTTGGGACATACCTACGAGCAGTACTTC.

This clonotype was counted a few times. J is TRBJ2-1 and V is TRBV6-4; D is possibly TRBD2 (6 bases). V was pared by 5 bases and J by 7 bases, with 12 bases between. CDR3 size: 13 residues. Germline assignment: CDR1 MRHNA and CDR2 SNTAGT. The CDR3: CASSFEAGNEQFF. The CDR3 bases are TGTGCCAGCAGTTTCGAAGCGGGTAATGAGCAGTTCTTC.

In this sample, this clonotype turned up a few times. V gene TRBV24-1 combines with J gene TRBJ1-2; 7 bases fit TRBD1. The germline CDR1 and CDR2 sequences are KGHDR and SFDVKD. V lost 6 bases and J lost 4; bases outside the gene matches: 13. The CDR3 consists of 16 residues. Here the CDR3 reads CATSPGYGTVSYGYTF. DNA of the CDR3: TGTGCCACCAGTCCCGGTTACGGGACAGTAAGCTATGGCTACACCTTC.

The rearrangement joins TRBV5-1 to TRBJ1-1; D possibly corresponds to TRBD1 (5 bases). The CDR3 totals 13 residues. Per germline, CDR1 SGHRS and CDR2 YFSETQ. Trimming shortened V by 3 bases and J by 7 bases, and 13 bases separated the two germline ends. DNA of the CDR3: TGCGCCAGCAGCTCCCGGCGGGGGGGTGAAGCTTTCTTT. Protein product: CASSSRRGGEAFF. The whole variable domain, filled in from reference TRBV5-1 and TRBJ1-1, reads KAGVTQTPRYLIKTRGQQVTLSCSPISGHRSVSWYQQTPGQGLQFLFEYFSETQRNKGNFPGRFSGRQFSNSRSEMNVSTLELGDSALYLCASSSRRGGEAFFGQGTRLTVV.

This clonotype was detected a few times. The CDR3 nucleotides read TGTGCCAGCAGCTTGGGGGTAGCGGTGGTGCAGTACTTC. Amino acids: CASSLGVAVVQYF. The V and J genes are TRBV7-8 and TRBJ2-5, with D tentatively TRBD2 (6 bases). The CDR3 contains 13 residues. With 3 bases removed from V and 11 bases from J, the gap between germline ends came to 16 bases. CDR1 is SGHVS and CDR2 is FQNEAQ in the germline V gene.

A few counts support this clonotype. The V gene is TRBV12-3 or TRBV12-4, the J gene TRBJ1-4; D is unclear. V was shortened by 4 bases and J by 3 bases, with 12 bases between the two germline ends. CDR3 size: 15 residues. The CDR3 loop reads CASSSPDTPNEKLFF. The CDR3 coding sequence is TGTGCCAGCAGTTCGCCGGATACCCCTAATGAAAAACTGTTTTTT.

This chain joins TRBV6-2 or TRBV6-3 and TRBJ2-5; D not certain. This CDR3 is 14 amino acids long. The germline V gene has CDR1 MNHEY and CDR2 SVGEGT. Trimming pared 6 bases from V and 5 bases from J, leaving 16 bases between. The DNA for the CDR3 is TGTGCCAGCAGCCCCGAACGTAGTGGGGAGACCCAGTACTTC. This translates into CASSPERSGETQYF.

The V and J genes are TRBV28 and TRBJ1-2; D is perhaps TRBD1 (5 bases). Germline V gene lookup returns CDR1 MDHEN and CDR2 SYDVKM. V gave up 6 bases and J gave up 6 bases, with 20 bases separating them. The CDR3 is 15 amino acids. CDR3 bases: TGTGCCAGCAGAACCATCTTAATCCGGGACGATGGCTACACCTTC. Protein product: CASRTILIRDDGYTF.

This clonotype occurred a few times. CDR3: CASSFSGGLYGYTF. In DNA form, the CDR3 reads TGTGCCAGCAGCTTTTCAGGGGGCCTGTATGGCTACACCTTC. V is TRBV7-2 and J is TRBJ1-2; TRBD1 aligns across 8 bases. The CDR3 loop spans 14 amino acids. Germline-derived CDR1 and CDR2 are SGHTA and FQGNSA. V was clipped by 3 bases and J by 5 bases; unmatched bases: 5. Using reference TRBV7-2 and TRBJ1-2 for the parts outside the CDR3, the full variable domain is GAGVSQSPSNKVTEKGKDVELRCDPISGHTALYWYRQSLGQGLEFLIYFQGNSAPDKSGLPSDRFSAERTGGSVSTLTIQRTQQEDSAVYLCASSFSGGLYGYTFGSGTRLTVV.

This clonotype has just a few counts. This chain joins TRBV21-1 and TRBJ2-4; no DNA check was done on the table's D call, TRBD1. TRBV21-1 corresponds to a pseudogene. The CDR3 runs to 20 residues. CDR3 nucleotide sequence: TGTGCCAGCAGCCTTCCTCTGGGCGGATGTGCCGGGAGAGGAAGGGACATTCAGTACTTC. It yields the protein CASSLPLGGCAGRGRDIQYF.

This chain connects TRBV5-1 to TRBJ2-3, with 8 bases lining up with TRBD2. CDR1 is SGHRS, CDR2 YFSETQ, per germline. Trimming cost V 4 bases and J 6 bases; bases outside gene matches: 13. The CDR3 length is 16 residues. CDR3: CASSTAPGLESDTQYF. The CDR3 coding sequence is TGCGCCAGCAGCACTGCCCCGGGACTAGAATCTGATACGCAGTATTTT.

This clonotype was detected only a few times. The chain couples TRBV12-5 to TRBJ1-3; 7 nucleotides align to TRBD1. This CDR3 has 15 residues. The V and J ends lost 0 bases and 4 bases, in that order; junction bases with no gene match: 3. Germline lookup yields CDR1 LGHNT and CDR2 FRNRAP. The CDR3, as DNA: TGTGCTAGTGGTTTGGTAGGGGGCTTCGGAAACACCATATATTTT. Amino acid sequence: CASGLVGGFGNTIYF.

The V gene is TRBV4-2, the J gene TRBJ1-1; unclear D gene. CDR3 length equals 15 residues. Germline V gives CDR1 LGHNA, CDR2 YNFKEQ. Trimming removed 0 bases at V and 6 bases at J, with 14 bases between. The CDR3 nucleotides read TGTGCCAGCAGCCAAGATTGGGAGAGTGAGGCTGAAGCTTTCTTT. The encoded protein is CASSQDWESEAEAFF.

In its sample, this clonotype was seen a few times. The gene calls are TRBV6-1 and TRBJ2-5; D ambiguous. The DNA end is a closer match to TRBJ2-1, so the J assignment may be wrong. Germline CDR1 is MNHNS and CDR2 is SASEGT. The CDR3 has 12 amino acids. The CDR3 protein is CASWTGLWEQFF. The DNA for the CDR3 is TGTGCCAGCTGGACGGGTCTCTGGGAGCAGTTCTTC.